The clone carrying this T cell receptor (beta chain) appeared a few times. No antigen is known for it. These data originate in a study of blood T cells in healthy people across ages. With a J-beta primer mix and a sample-barcoded 5' primer, a second PCR ran roughly 6 to 11 cycles. TCRdb used MiXCR to reprocess the 5' RACE reads, holding one entry per CDR3 protein. The sample holds hundreds of thousands of distinct CDR3 sequences, around half seen once. Study-wide results and caveats: It was found that TCR beta diversity correlated strongly with the percentage of naive T cells. Unknown CMV status may confound age-related changes in expanded clones.

Germline V CDR1 and CDR2: SGHRS, YFSETQ. This CDR3 has 15 residues. Between the trimmed V and J ends, which lost 0 bases and 5 bases, there was a span of 12 bases. A minimum of 6 micrograms of total RNA was extracted per sample. This chain joins TRBV5-1 and TRBJ2-1, with a weak D call TRBD2 (6 bases). The sequenced material came from blood. The origin of this receptor is a man older than 75 in good health. As DNA, the CDR3 is TGCGCCAGCAGCTTGGATGCGGGATTGGACAATGAGCAGTTCTTC. It yields the protein CASSLDAGLDNEQFF.